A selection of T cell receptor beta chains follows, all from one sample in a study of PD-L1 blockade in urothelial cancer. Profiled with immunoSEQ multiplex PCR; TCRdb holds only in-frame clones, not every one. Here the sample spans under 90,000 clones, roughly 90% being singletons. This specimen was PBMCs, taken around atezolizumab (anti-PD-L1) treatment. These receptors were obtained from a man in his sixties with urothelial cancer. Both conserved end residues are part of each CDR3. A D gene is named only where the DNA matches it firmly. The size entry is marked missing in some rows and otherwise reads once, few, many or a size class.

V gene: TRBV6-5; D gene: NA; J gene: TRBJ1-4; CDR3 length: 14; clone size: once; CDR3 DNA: TGTGCCAGCAGTCAAGGGGGAGTAAACGAAAAACTGTTTTTT; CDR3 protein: CASSQGGVNEKLFF
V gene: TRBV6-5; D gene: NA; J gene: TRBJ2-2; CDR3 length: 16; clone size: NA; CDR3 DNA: TGTGCCAGCAGTTACCAGGTACACACGAACACCGGGGAGCTGTTTTTT; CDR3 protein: CASSYQVHTNTGELFF
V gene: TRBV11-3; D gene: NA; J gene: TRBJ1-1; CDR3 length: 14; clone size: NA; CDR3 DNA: TGTGCCAGCAGCCTCAGCGGTCAGAACACTGAAGCTTTCTTT; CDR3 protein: CASSLSGQNTEAFF
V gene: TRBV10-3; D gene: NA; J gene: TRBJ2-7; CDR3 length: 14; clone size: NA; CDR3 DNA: TGTGCCATCAGGGGCCCACAGGGTGTTGACGAGCAGTACTTC; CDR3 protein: CAIRGPQGVDEQYF
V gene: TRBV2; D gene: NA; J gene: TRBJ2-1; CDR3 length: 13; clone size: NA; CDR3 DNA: TGTGCCAGCAGGTCGACAGGAGACAATGAGCAGTTCTTC; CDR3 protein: CASRSTGDNEQFF
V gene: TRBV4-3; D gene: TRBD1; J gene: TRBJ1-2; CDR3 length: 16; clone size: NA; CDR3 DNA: TGCGCCAGCAGCCAAGATATGGACTCAGGGGGCATTGGCTACACCTTC; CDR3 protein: CASSQDMDSGGIGYTF
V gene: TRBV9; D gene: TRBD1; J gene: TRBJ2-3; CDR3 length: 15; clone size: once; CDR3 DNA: TGTGCCAGCAGCGCCACAGGGGGTATAAAGGATACGCAGTATTTT; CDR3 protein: CASSATGGIKDTQYF
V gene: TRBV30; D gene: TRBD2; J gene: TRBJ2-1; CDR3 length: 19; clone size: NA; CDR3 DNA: TGTGCCTGGAGTGTAGGGCTAGCGGGGAAAGTTGGGTTTGGTGATGAGCAGTTCTTC; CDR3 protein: CAWSVGLAGKVGFGDEQFF
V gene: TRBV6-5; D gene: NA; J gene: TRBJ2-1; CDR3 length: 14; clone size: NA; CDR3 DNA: TGTGCCAGCAGTTACAGTCTAGCACACAATGAGCAGTTCTTC; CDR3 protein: CASSYSLAHNEQFF
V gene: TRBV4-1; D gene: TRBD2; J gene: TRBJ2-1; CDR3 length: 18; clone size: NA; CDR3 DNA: TGCGCCAGCAGCCAAGGACTAGCGGGGGGAAGCTCCTACAATGAGCAGTTCTTC; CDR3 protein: CASSQGLAGGSSYNEQFF
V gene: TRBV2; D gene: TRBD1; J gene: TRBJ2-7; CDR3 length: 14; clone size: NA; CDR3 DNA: TGTGCCAGCAGCGGACAGGGGGCGCGCTACGAGCAGTACTTC; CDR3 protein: CASSGQGARYEQYF
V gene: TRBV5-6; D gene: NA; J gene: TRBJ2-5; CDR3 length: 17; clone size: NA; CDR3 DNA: TGTGCCAGCAGAAAAGGGACTTCCCTAAGATACGAAGAGACCCAGTACTTC; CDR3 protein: CASRKGTSLRYEETQYF
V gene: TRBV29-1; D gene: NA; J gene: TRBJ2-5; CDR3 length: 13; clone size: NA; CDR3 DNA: TGCAGCGTTGAAGGGACAGCTCGGGAGACCCAGTACTTC; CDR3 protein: CSVEGTARETQYF
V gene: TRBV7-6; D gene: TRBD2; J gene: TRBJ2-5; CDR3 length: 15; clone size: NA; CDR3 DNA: TGTGCCAGCAGCTTAGAGCCCGGGGAGGGAGAGACCCAGTACTTC; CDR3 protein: CASSLEPGEGETQYF
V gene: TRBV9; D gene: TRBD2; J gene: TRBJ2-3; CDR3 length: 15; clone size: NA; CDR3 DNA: TGTGCCAGCAGCGTAGAGGGTGGGAGGGCAGATACGCAGTATTTT; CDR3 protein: CASSVEGGRADTQYF
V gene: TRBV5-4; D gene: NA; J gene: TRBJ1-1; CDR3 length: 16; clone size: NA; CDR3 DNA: TGTGCCAGCAGCTCGATGGCGGGGCAGAGAAACACTGAAGCTTTCTTT; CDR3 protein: CASSSMAGQRNTEAFF
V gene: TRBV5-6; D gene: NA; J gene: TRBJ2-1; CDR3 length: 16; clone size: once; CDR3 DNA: TGTGCCAGCAGCTTAGATAGAAAGTCCTCCTACAATGAGCAGTTCTTC; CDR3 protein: CASSLDRKSSYNEQFF
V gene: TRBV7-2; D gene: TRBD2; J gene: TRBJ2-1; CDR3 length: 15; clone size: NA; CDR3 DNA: TGTGCCAGCAGCCCCAGCGGGAGCTCCTACAATGAGCAGTTCTTC; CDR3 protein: CASSPSGSSYNEQFF
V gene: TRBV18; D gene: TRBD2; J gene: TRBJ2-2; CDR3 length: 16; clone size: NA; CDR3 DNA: TGTGCCAGCTCTGTACTAGCGGGAGCCAACACCGGGGAGCTGTTTTTT; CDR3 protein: CASSVLAGANTGELFF
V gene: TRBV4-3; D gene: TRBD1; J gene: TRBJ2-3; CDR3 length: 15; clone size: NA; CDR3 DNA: TGCGCCAGCAGCCAAGATACAGGGGCGGGAGATACGCAGTATTTT; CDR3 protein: CASSQDTGAGDTQYF
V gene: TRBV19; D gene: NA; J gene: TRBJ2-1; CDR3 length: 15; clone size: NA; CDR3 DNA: TGTGCCAGTACACGAACAGCCGGGAGCCACAATGAGCAGTTCTTC; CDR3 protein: CASTRTAGSHNEQFF
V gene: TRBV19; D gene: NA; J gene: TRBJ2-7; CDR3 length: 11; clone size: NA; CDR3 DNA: TGTGCCAGTAGGATGGGAGATAAGCAGTACTTC; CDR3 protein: CASRMGDKQYF